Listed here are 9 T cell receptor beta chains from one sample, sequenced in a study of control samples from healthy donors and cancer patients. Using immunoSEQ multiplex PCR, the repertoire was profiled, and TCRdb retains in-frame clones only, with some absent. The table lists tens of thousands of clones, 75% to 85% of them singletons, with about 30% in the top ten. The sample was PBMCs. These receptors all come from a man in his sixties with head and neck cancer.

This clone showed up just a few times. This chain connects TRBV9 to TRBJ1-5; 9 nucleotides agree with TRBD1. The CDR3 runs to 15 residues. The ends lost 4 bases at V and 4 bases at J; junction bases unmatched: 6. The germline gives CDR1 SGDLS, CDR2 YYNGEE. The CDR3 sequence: CASSRTGVKNQPQHF. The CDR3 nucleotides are TGTGCCAGCAGCCGGACAGGGGTGAAGAATCAGCCCCAGCATTTT. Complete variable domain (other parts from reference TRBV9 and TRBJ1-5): DSGVTQTPKHLITATGQRVTLRCSPRSGDLSVYWYQQSLDQGLQFLIQYYNGEERAKGNILERFSAQQFPDLHSELNLSSLELGDSALYFCASSRTGVKNQPQHFGDGTRLSIL.

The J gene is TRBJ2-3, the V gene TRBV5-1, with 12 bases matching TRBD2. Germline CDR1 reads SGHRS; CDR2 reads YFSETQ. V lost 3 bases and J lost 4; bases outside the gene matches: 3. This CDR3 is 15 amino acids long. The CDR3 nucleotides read TGCGCCAGCAGCTCTAGCGGGGGGGCAGCAGATACGCAGTATTTT. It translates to CASSSSGGAADTQYF.

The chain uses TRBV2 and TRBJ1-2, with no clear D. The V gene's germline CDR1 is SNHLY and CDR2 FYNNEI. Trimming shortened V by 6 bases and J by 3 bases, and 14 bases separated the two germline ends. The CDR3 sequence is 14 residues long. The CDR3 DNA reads TGTGCCAGCAGGGACGACGAGGGATACTATGGCTACACCTTC. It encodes CASRDDEGYYGYTF. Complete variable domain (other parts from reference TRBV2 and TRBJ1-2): EPEVTQTPSHQVTQMGQEVILRCVPISNHLYFYWYRQILGQKVEFLVSFYNNEISEKSEIFDDQFSVERPDGSNFTLKIRSTKLEDSAMYFCASRDDEGYYGYTFGSGTRLTVV.

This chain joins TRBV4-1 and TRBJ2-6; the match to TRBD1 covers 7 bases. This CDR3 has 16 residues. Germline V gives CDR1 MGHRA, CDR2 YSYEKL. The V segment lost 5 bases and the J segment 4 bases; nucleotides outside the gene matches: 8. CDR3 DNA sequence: TGCGCCAGCAGCTTGACAGGGTATGACGGGGCCAACGTCCTGACTTTC. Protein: CASSLTGYDGANVLTF.

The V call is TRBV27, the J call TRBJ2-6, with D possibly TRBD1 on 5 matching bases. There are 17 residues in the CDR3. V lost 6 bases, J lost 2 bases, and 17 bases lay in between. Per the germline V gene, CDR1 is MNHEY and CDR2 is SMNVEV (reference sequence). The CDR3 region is CASSLTQVPTGANVLTF. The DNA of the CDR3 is TGTGCCAGCAGCCTTACACAGGTCCCCACTGGGGCCAACGTCCTGACTTTC.

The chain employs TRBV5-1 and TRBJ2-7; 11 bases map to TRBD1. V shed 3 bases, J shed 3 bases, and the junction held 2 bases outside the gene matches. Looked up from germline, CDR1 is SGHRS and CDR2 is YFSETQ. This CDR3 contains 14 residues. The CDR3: CASSSGTGGYEQYF. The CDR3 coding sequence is TGCGCCAGCAGCTCCGGGACAGGGGGCTACGAGCAGTACTTC.

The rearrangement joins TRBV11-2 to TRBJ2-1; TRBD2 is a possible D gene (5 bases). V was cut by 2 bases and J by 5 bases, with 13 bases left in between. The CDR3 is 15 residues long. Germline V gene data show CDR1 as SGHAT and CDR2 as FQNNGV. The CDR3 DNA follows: TGTGCCAGCAGCTTATTAGGGCCCGGGGACAATGAGCAGTTCTTC. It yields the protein CASSLLGPGDNEQFF. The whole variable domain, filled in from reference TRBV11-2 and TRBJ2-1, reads EAGVAQSPRYKIIEKRQSVAFWCNPISGHATLYWYQQILGQGPKLLIQFQNNGVVDDSQLPKDRFSAERLKGVDSTLKIQPAKLEDSAVYLCASSLLGPGDNEQFFGPGTRLTVL.

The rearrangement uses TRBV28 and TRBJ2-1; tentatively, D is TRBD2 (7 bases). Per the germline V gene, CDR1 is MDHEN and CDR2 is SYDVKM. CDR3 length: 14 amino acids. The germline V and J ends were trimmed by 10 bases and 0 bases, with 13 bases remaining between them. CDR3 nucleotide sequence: TGTGCCATACCGGGGGGCAACTCCTACAATGAGCAGTTCTTC. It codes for CAIPGGNSYNEQFF.

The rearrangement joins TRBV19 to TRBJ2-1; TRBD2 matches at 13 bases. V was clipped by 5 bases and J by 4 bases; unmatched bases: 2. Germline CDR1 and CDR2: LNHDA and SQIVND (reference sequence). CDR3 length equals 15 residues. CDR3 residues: CASSQGLAGYNEQFF. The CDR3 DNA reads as TGTGCCAGTAGTCAGGGACTAGCGGGGTACAATGAGCAGTTCTTC.